These 13 T cell receptor beta chains originate from one sample sequenced in a study of post-analysis software for immune sequencing data. Libraries were made from TCR beta cDNA, and they carried unique molecular identifiers. In TCRdb, the PCR reads were re-called with MiXCR into one record per CDR3 protein. The data hold roughly 870,000 distinct CDR3 sequences, with 53% observed a single time. The antigens these receptors bind are not known. Study results and limitations: Patients had higher frequencies than controls of about 5 TRBV segments, including TRBV5-6, TRBV5-1 and TRBV20-1.

The sample comprised blood. The receptors shown here come from a girl aged 10 to 17 with multiple sclerosis.

This clonotype was counted a few times. The chain's CDR3 is CSVVWITQETQYF. For the CDR3, the DNA is TGCAGCGTTGTCTGGATCACCCAAGAGACCCAGTACTTC. The genes are TRBV29-1 and TRBJ2-5; D is undetermined. Germline CDR1 and CDR2: SQVTM and ANQGSEA. The CDR3 extends over 13 amino acids. V shed 4 bases and J shed 1 base, with 10 bases lying between them.

This chain connects TRBV6-2 or TRBV6-3 to TRBJ1-2, with TRBD1 matching 10 bases. The CDR3 runs to 13 residues. V was pared by 6 bases and J by 8 bases, with 6 bases of the junction left unmatched. Germline V CDR1 and CDR2: MNHEY, SVGEGT. The CDR3: CASRTDRGQGYTF. The CDR3 DNA reads as TGTGCCAGCAGGACAGACAGGGGGCAAGGCTACACCTTC.

The chain couples TRBV5-1 to TRBJ1-1, with TRBD1 matching over 8 bases. The J segment lost 1 base and the V segment lost 1 base, leaving 6 bases of the junction unmatched. CDR3 length: 16 amino acids. Germline lookup yields CDR1 SGHRS and CDR2 YFSETQ. CDR3 DNA: TGCGCCAGCAGCTTGAAGGACAGGGATCCGAACACTGAAGCTTTCTTT. Translated: CASSLKDRDPNTEAFF.

The rearrangement joins TRBV29-1 to TRBJ2-5, with D perhaps assigned TRBD1 or TRBD2 (6 bases each). Trimming stripped 7 bases from V and 4 bases from J, with 16 bases between. This CDR3 is built from 13 residues. Germline loops: CDR1 SQVTM, CDR2 ANQGSEA. The CDR3 bases are TGCAGCGGCGGGGCAGGGGATCGAGAGACCCAGTACTTC. Residues: CSGGAGDRETQYF. The entire variable domain, with the rest obtained from reference TRBV29-1 and TRBJ2-5, is as follows: SAVISQKPSRDICQRGTSLTIQCQVDSQVTMMFWYRQQPGQSLTLIATANQGSEATYESGFVIDKFPISRPNLTFSTLTVSNMSPEDSSIYLCSGGAGDRETQYFGPGTRLLVL.

The chain joins TRBV5-1 to TRBJ2-7; D not resolved. Trimming took off 8 bases at V and 0 bases at J, with 18 bases between the two ends. CDR1 and CDR2 (germline): SGHRS, YFSETQ. The CDR3 consists of 15 residues. CDR3 bases: TGCGCCAGTAAATCCAACGGGCCAACCTCCTACGAGCAGTACTTC. This gives the protein CASKSNGPTSYEQYF.

This clonotype was seen a few times. The chain links TRBV12-3 or TRBV12-4 to TRBJ2-7; no definite D call. This CDR3 spans 15 amino acids. V was trimmed by 5 bases and J by 1 base, leaving 15 bases between them. The CDR3 coding sequence is TGTGCCAGCAGTCTGCGTCTCCCCAGATCCTACGAGCAGTACTTC. It is translated as CASSLRLPRSYEQYF.

This clonotype was detected once. The V and J genes are TRBV6-5 and TRBJ1-2, with D perhaps matching TRBD1 (5 bases). With 0 bases removed from V and 8 bases from J, the gap between germline ends came to 7 bases. In germline, CDR1 is MNHEY, CDR2 SVGAGI. This CDR3 is built from 12 residues. The CDR3 DNA reads as TGTGCCAGCAGTTACTCAGGGGCGGGCTACACCTTC. It codes for CASSYSGAGYTF.

This clonotype was seen only a few times. This chain links TRBV7-9 with TRBJ2-7; no reliable D call. The germline V gene has CDR1 SEHNR and CDR2 FQNEAQ (reference sequence). The V end lost 4 bases, the J end lost 0 bases, and 13 bases lay between the germline ends. This CDR3 comprises 15 residues. Here the CDR3 DNA reads TGTGCCAGCAGCTCGTGGACGGGTTTCTCCTACGAGCAGTACTTC. Protein: CASSSWTGFSYEQYF.

The chain joins TRBV10-3 to TRBJ1-1; no clear D gene. The V end was cut by 2 bases, the J end by 3 bases, with 13 bases between. The CDR3 spans 15 residues. CDR1 is ENHRY, CDR2 SYGVKD, per germline. The CDR3 bases are TGTGCCATCAGTGAGATAGGGATTCTGGACACTGAAGCTTTCTTT. As protein: CAISEIGILDTEAFF.

The V call is TRBV29-1, the J call TRBJ1-2; possibly TRBD1 for D (5 bases). There are 14 residues in the CDR3. Germline V gene sequence: CDR1 SQVTM, CDR2 ANQGSEA. Trimming took 5 bases from V and 7 from J, leaving 20 bases between them. DNA for the CDR3: TGCAGCGTTCAAGCTTGGGACGGTCGGAGTGGCTACACCTTC. Its protein is CSVQAWDGRSGYTF.

The CDR3 bases are TGTGCCAGCAGTTACTCGTACAGGGAGGTGCAGGACATTCAGTACTTC. Translating gives CASSYSYREVQDIQYF. The chain combines TRBV6-6 with TRBJ2-4, with D possibly being TRBD1 or TRBD2 (6 bases each). The V end was cut by 0 bases, the J end by 8 bases, with 17 bases between. The length of the CDR3 is 16 residues. Germline V lookup: CDR1 MNHNY, CDR2 SVGAGI (reference sequence).

The chain couples TRBV29-1 to TRBJ2-5, with D perhaps TRBD1 (6 bases). There are 15 residues in the CDR3. The V and J ends lost 4 bases and 11 bases respectively, with 26 bases between them. In germline, CDR1 is SQVTM, CDR2 ANQGSEA. CDR3 sequence reads: CSVGKDSHPYNEQYF. As DNA, the CDR3 is TGCAGCGTTGGGAAGGACAGCCACCCCTACAATGAGCAGTACTTC.

The rearrangement joins TRBV6-6 to TRBJ2-1; tentatively, D is TRBD1 (5 bases). There are 11 residues in the CDR3. The germline gives CDR1 MNHNY, CDR2 SVGAGI (reference sequence). V was trimmed by 2 bases and J by 12 bases, leaving 8 bases between them. The CDR3 sequence: CASSYRGWQFF. The DNA for the CDR3 is TGTGCCAGCAGTTACAGGGGTTGGCAGTTCTTC.